This TCR beta chain is drawn from a study of T cell clonotyping in hematopoietic cell transplantation. Looking at the study overall: Cytoreduction preceded collection of pretransplant recipient samples.

Concerning this clone itself: Its target is unknown.

Sequencing was performed with immunoSEQ multiplex PCR; in TCRdb, only in-frame clones are kept and a portion is missing. The sample holds tens of thousands of clones, approximately 84% seen once. Time point indicated: recipient sample about 28 days before transplant, after cytoreduction. Study outcomes and limitations: After transplant, recipient diversity fell while pathologically expanded clonotypes grew through day 180.

This clonotype was sampled from a man aged 55-75 years with biphenotypic leukemia. Some clones in this sample may be carry-over from other donors' samples. The sequencing used peripheral blood mononuclear cells, collected before stem cell transplant.

CDR3 sequence (DNA): TGTGCCAGCAGCTTACCGAATGAAAAACTGTTTTTT. Protein sequence: CASSLPNEKLFF. The rearrangement uses TRBV7-9 and TRBJ1-4; D unresolved. The CDR3 totals 12 residues. Germline assignment: CDR1 SEHNR and CDR2 FQNEAQ (reference sequence). V was cut by 2 bases and J by 5 bases, with 3 bases left in between.